The entry below describes one TCR beta chain. These data belong to a study of shared clonotypes between healthy human individuals. As for the study in general: CD4 naive and CD4 memory each took three plates per donor, while CD8 naive took two and CD8 memory one.

Every subset's genomic DNA went evenly onto several immunoSEQ plates. Approximately 30,000 T cell genomes (approximately 0.2 ug DNA) went into each sorted-subset replicate. Authors' processing steps: Sequence data from immunoSEQ were junction-only and lacked quality scores; consequently, filtering differed. Assay used: immunoSEQ multiplex PCR; TCRdb lists only in-frame clones, some missing. The V and J calls and clone size were taken over from that table, and D and trimming were inferred from the DNA. The sample yields over a million clones, around 76% seen once. The sequencing input was memory CD4+ T cells sorted from blood. This sample's subset: CD45RA-negative fraction. The TCR sequence derives from a man younger than 35 in good health.

The CDR3 spells CASSSPAGAETQYF. Written as DNA, the CDR3 is TGTGCCAGCAGCTCACCAGCGGGGGCTGAGACCCAGTACTTC. The chain recombines TRBV7-9 with TRBJ2-5; 8 positions agree with TRBD2. The V and J ends lost 4 bases and 5 bases, in that order; junction bases with no gene match: 6. Germline values: CDR1 SEHNR, CDR2 FQNEAQ (reference sequence). The CDR3 is 14 residues long.